This T cell receptor (beta chain) was captured by sequencing in a study of a mutant IDH1 vaccine in newly diagnosed glioma. Turning to the study itself: Males made up 62.5% and females about 40% of treated patients, whose mean age was around 40 years. Prior therapy was radiotherapy, temozolomide, or both; most received both.

The CDR3 runs 14 residues. Germline assignment: CDR1 SNHLY and CDR2 FYNNEI. V was shortened by 4 bases and J by 5 bases, with 14 bases between the two germline ends. Stated time point: baseline, week 1 (first vaccination visit). The treatment here: pre-vaccination baseline after standard-of-care therapy. This clone turned up a few times. The antigen remains unidentified. Method: immunoSEQ multiplex PCR; TCRdb's copy keeps in-frame clones and lacks some. The table records 59,000 or so clones, 91% of them present only once. General study findings and limits: Immune responses induced by the vaccine were seen in approximately 93% of patients, spanning multiple MHC alleles. Alterations occurring in top peripheral T cell clonotypes seemed unrelated to pseudoprogression.

The TCR originated in a man aged 45-60 years with glioma. The chain links TRBV2 to TRBJ1-2, with a possible D match to TRBD1 (5 bases). The sample was PBMCs, taken from a glioma patient treated with radiotherapy, temozolomide or both. The CDR3 sequence is CASSGEQAGYGYTF. The CDR3 DNA sequence: TGTGCCAGCAGTGGAGAACAGGCAGGGTATGGCTACACCTTC.